This TCR beta chain was found in a study of shared clonotypes between healthy human individuals. Study results and caveats: The small donor group covered limited genetic and exposure diversity. Non-shared clonotypes displayed generation probabilities falling below those of clonotypes present in all four donors.

Evenly divided among several immunoSEQ plates was the genomic DNA of each subset. Repertoires were generated with immunoSEQ multiplex PCR, while TCRdb's copy carries only in-frame clones and drops some. This table holds roughly 200,000 clones, 65% to 70% found once. The CDR3 is made up of 14 amino acids. Trimming pared 7 bases from V and 0 bases from J, leaving 13 bases between. Per the germline V gene, CDR1 is LNHDA and CDR2 is SQIVND (reference sequence). Donors, without exception, were Caucasian adults residing in Nashville, Tennessee. For this clone: Antigen unknown.

This sequence joins TRBV19 and TRBJ2-7, with D perhaps assigned TRBD1 or TRBD2 (5 bases each). The sequencing sample was made of memory CD4+ T cells sorted from blood. Subset noted: CD45RA-negative fraction. The TCR comes from a man aged 25 to 40 in good health. In DNA form, the CDR3 reads TGTGCCAGTAAGGCCGGGGCGGCCTCCTACGAGCAGTACTTC. Its translation is CASKAGAASYEQYF.